The 7 T cell receptor beta chains reported below all come from one sample, sequenced in a study of spatial heterogeneity in lung cancer. TCRdb reprocessed the 5' RACE reads with MiXCR, giving one entry per CDR3 protein. Among 3,800 or so distinct CDR3 sequences, nearly 3% were seen once, and the ten largest hold roughly an eighth. The time point is: sample taken at primary tumor resection. Sequences were derived from normal lung tissue next to the tumor, sampled at surgery. The receptor source for this set is a female donor with early-stage non-small cell lung cancer.

Judged by abundance, this clonotype is medium-sized. The CDR3 here is CASSQGKRRTEINTDTQYF. The CDR3 DNA follows: TGTGCCAGCAGCCAGGGTAAGAGAAGGACAGAGATTAACACAGATACGCAGTATTTT. The chain couples TRBV3-2 to TRBJ2-3; the tabulated D call, TRBD1, remains unverified against the DNA. TRBV3-2 is a listed pseudogene. CDR3 length equals 19 residues.

The chain links TRBV7-2 to TRBJ2-7, with D uncertain. CDR3 length equals 14 residues. V was clipped by 0 bases and J by 5 bases, with 11 bases between them. In germline, CDR1 is SGHTA, CDR2 FQGNSA. The CDR3 DNA reads as TGTGCCAGCAGCTTAGCAGTGGCGCCCCACGAGCAGTACTTC. Translated: CASSLAVAPHEQYF. The full variable domain, with the rest looked up from reference TRBV7-2 and TRBJ2-7, is GAGVSQSPSNKVTEKGKDVELRCDPISGHTALYWYRQSLGQGLEFLIYFQGNSAPDKSGLPSDRFSAERTGGSVSTLTIQRTQQEDSAVYLCASSLAVAPHEQYFGPGTRLTVT.

This clonotype is large in the sample. The chain combines TRBV20-1 with TRBJ1-6; TRBD1 matches at 8 bases. The ends lost 2 bases at V and 7 bases at J; junction bases unmatched: 4. The germline V gene encodes CDR1 DFQATT and CDR2 SNEGSKA (reference sequence). The CDR3 consists of 14 residues. This CDR3 is CSARKTGVNSPLHF. Written as DNA, the CDR3 is TGCAGTGCTAGAAAGACAGGGGTCAATTCACCCCTCCACTTT.

By frequency in the sample, this clonotype is medium-sized. CDR3 sequence reads: CASSLRLAGANQETQYF. The CDR3 region has the DNA TGTGCCAGCAGCCTACGACTAGCGGGGGCGAACCAAGAGACCCAGTACTTC. The chain recombines TRBV7-6 with TRBJ2-5; 12 positions agree with TRBD2. V lost 5 bases, J lost 0 bases, and 7 bases stayed unmatched. The germline V gene encodes CDR1 SGHVS and CDR2 FNYEAQ. The CDR3 sequence is 17 residues long.

By its share, this clonotype is medium-sized (0.01 to 0.1%). V gene TRBV6-5 combines with J gene TRBJ2-7, with 11 nucleotides matching TRBD2. Germline V gene lookup returns CDR1 MNHEY and CDR2 SVGAGI. Trimming took 6 bases from V and 12 from J; bases not matched to a gene: 7. The CDR3 is 12 amino acids. This CDR3 reads CASSVAGGPWYF. CDR3 DNA sequence: TGTGCCAGCAGCGTAGCGGGGGGGCCGTGGTACTTC.

This clonotype is medium-sized (0.01 to 0.1%) within its sample. The V gene is TRBV7-2, the J gene TRBJ2-1; weak D call: TRBD1 (5 bases). CDR1 and CDR2 (germline): SGHTA, FQGNSA. The ends were cut back, 5 bases at V and 4 bases at J, with 15 bases in the middle. The CDR3 loop spans 15 amino acids. CDR3 DNA: TGTGCCAGCAGCCTTGGACAAAGTGGATACAATGAGCAGTTCTTC. Translated, it gives CASSLGQSGYNEQFF.

This clonotype was observed many times. The gene calls are TRBV19 and TRBJ1-2; D perhaps matches TRBD1 (5 bases). Looked up from germline, CDR1 is LNHDA and CDR2 is SQIVND (reference sequence). The CDR3 has 13 residues. V gave up 8 bases and J gave up 7 bases, with 17 bases separating them. The CDR3 DNA follows: TGTGCCAGTCGGGACTCCCTTGCGAGTGGCTACACCTTC. Protein sequence: CASRDSLASGYTF.